This T cell receptor beta chain was captured in a study of T cells expressing NK-cell markers. Study-wide results and limits: Dominant NKG2C+ clonotypes made up roughly 1.0-8% of CD8+ T cells in roughly 6 donors. The study found these clonotypes also leading the CD3+CD56-NKG2C+ fraction in a handful of donors. Evidence did not settle whether expanded NKG2C+ T cell clones targeted HCMV.

With regard to this clonotype: Its antigen is unknown.

Germline V gene lookup returns CDR1 SGHNT and CDR2 YENEEA. The CDR3 runs 16 residues. Following a re-call of the 5' RACE reads, TCRdb has one entry per CDR3 protein and lacks DNA. Listed are 150,000 or so distinct CDR3 sequences; around a third falls within the top ten. The sample consisted of blood T cells: a sorted CD56 or NKG2C T cell subset, CD4+ or CD8+ T cells, or bulk PBMC T cells (not recorded which). The chain has TRBV11-3 and TRBJ2-5; TCRdb picks TRBD1, but there is no DNA to check that call. This TCR was sampled from a woman in her fifties or sixties in good health. CDR3 sequence reads: CASSLEGPTGEETQYF.